These 25 T cell receptor beta chains were all obtained from the same sample, sequenced in a study of T cell repertoires in aging, cancer and after chemotherapy (dated by TCRdb to about 2019). Instead of sorted cells or RNA, genomic DNA extracted from peripheral blood served as the source for amplifying TCR beta rearrangements. Sequenced on an Illumina MiSeq. Multiplex touch-down PCR with a mixed TRB-A/B primer pool was used to amplify rearranged TRB sequences covering the V, D and J segments. TCRdb reprocessing: public reads trimmed at Q25 with fastp, clones called with MiXCR, in-frame beta chains kept. Each CDR3 protein gets just one entry, which takes the most common genes and DNA from the rows behind it. The sample has about 2,200 distinct CDR3 sequences on record, around 28% of them singletons. The ten most abundant clones make up about 8.1% of the sample. The sample consisted of blood. These TCRs come from a human donor with a solid tumor.

V usage is TRBV6-4 and J usage is TRBJ1-1; D not resolved. From germline, CDR1 is MRHNA and CDR2 SNTAGT. The CDR3 has 13 amino acids. Trimming removed 4 bases from V and 2 bases from J, with 8 bases in between. CDR3 in DNA: TGTGCCAGCAGTGCGGACTTAAACACTGAAGCTTTCTTT. Protein sequence: CASSADLNTEAFF.

The chain uses TRBV5-1 and TRBJ2-3; no definite D call. This CDR3 is built from 12 residues. Per the germline V gene, CDR1 is SGHRS and CDR2 is YFSETQ. V was cut by 4 bases and J by 3 bases, with 6 bases left in between. CDR3 DNA sequence: TGCGCCAGCAGCCAAAGGACAGATACGCAGTATTTT. It yields the protein CASSQRTDTQYF.

This clonotype was picked up a small number of times. The chain carries TRBV6-2 or TRBV6-3 and TRBJ2-1; possibly TRBD1 for D (6 bases). The CDR3 consists of 16 residues. Trimming shortened V by 6 bases and J by 2 bases, and 17 bases separated the two germline ends. CDR1 is MNHEY, CDR2 SVGEGT, per germline. The CDR3 nucleotides are TGTGCCAGCAGCCCGACAGGAGGAAGGCCCTACAATGAGCAGTTCTTC. As protein: CASSPTGGRPYNEQFF.

There are a few counts of this clonotype. V and J are TRBV6-2 or TRBV6-3 and TRBJ2-1; 8 nucleotides agree with TRBD2. Germline CDR1 is MNHEY and CDR2 is SVGEGT. V was clipped by 6 bases and J by 7 bases; unmatched bases: 20. The length of the CDR3 is 18 residues. The CDR3: CASSRPPLLAAGSNEQFF. DNA of the CDR3: TGTGCCAGCAGCCGTCCCCCTCTACTAGCGGCAGGGTCGAATGAGCAGTTCTTC.

This clonotype turned up a few times. The chain uses TRBV19 and TRBJ1-1, with D maybe TRBD1 (5 bases). The V gene lost 6 bases and the J gene lost 5 bases, with 10 bases spanning the gap. There are 12 residues in the CDR3. Germline CDR1 LNHDA, CDR2 SQIVND (reference sequence). The CDR3 loop is CASSPSGTEAFF. The CDR3 DNA is TGTGCCAGTAGCCCCTCAGGGACTGAAGCTTTCTTT.

Written as DNA, the CDR3 is TGTGCCAGCAGTTACCTCCCTCGGCGACCCGGGGAGCTGTTTTTT. Its translation is CASSYLPRRPGELFF. The chain joins TRBV6-2 or TRBV6-3 to TRBJ2-2, with D uncertain. V was cut by 2 bases and J by 6 bases, with 13 bases left in between. The CDR3 totals 15 residues. From germline, CDR1 is MNHEY and CDR2 SVGEGT.

This clonotype was detected a few times. The genes are TRBV18 and TRBJ2-2, with TRBD2 matching 7 bases. The germline CDR1 and CDR2 sequences are KGHSH and LQKENI. The J segment lost 4 bases and the V segment lost 6 bases, leaving 5 bases of the junction unmatched. The CDR3 extends over 14 amino acids. The CDR3 protein is CASSTPGGTGELFF. CDR3 sequence (DNA): TGTGCCAGCTCCACCCCGGGGGGCACCGGGGAGCTGTTTTTT.

As for this clonotype: A much larger clonotype is one base distant, so this may be a read error. The chain has TRBV30 and TRBJ1-1; 9 nucleotides line up with TRBD1. The CDR3 sequence is 13 residues long. Germline CDR1 is GTSNPN and CDR2 is SVGIG (reference sequence). As DNA, the CDR3 is TGTGCCTGGGGGACAGGGCCGAACACTAAAGCTTTCTTT. Its protein is CAWGTGPNTKAFF. The full variable domain, rest sourced from reference TRBV30 and TRBJ1-1, is SQTIHQWPATLVQPVGSPLSLECTVEGTSNPNLYWYRQAAGRGLQLLFYSVGIGQISSEVPQNLSASRPQDRQFILSSKKLLLSDSGFYLCAWGTGPNTKAFFGQGTRLTVV.

V is TRBV20-1 and J is TRBJ2-3; a weak D match, TRBD2 (6 bases). The CDR3 contains 15 residues. Trimming removed 3 bases at V and 1 base at J, with 14 bases between. The germline CDR1 and CDR2 sequences are DFQATT and SNEGSKA (reference sequence). CDR3 DNA: TGCAGTGCTAGCCCCCGACTAGTCCGCACAGATACGCAGTATTTT. It codes for CSASPRLVRTDTQYF.

This clonotype appeared a few times. The V and J genes are TRBV6-4 and TRBJ2-3; TRBD2 agrees at 8 bases. The CDR3 covers 15 residues. CDR1 and CDR2 (germline): MRHNA, SNTAGT. Trimming cost V 0 bases and J 1 base; bases outside gene matches: 0. CDR3 sequence (DNA): TGTGCCAGCAGTGACTCTAGCGGGGGCACAGATACGCAGTATTTT. This codes for CASSDSSGGTDTQYF.

This clonotype has just a few counts. The chain uses TRBV7-9 and TRBJ2-1; D remains ambiguous. There are 14 residues in the CDR3. Germline V CDR1 and CDR2: SEHNR, FQNEAQ (reference sequence). V was trimmed by 5 bases and J by 3 bases, leaving 11 bases between them. CDR3 nucleotides: TGTGCCAGCAGCCCAGTGAGGAACTACAATGAGCAGTTCTTC. As protein: CASSPVRNYNEQFF.

The CDR3 nucleotides read TGCAGTGCTAGAGAGGACCTGGTGTATGGCTACACCTTC. Translated: CSAREDLVYGYTF. This chain joins TRBV20-1 and TRBJ1-2; D not certain. The V end was cut by 0 bases, the J end by 5 bases, with 10 bases between. Germline-derived CDR1 and CDR2 are DFQATT and SNEGSKA (reference sequence). This CDR3 has 13 residues.

The chain carries TRBV30 and TRBJ1-5; D uncertain. This CDR3 contains 14 residues. Germline V gene data show CDR1 as GTSNPN and CDR2 as SVGIG (reference sequence). Trimming took 2 bases from V and 12 from J, leaving 20 bases between them. CDR3 sequence (DNA): TGTGCCTGGAGTAGGACGGAAAGCAATCAGAACCAGCATTTT. This encodes CAWSRTESNQNQHF.

A few counts support this clonotype. The chain carries TRBV20-1 and TRBJ2-1; 8 bases fit TRBD2. Germline V gene lookup returns CDR1 DFQATT and CDR2 SNEGSKA (reference sequence). The CDR3 totals 14 residues. Trimming took 3 bases from V and 7 from J; bases not matched to a gene: 8. In nucleotides, the CDR3 is TGCAGTGCTAGTCCAGCGGGAGAGTGGAATGAGCAGTTCTTC. Amino acids: CSASPAGEWNEQFF.

By frequency in the sample, this clonotype is medium-sized. This chain joins TRBV7-2 and TRBJ2-5, with D unresolved. The CDR3 consists of 15 residues. V lost 5 bases, J lost 4 bases, and 17 bases lay in between. Germline CDR1 and CDR2: SGHTA and FQGNSA. The CDR3 sequence is CASSTLERAGETQYF. CDR3 in DNA: TGTGCCAGCAGCACCCTTGAGCGAGCTGGAGAGACCCAGTACTTC.

The V call is TRBV29-1, the J call TRBJ2-5, with 7 bases matching TRBD2. V gave up 6 bases and J gave up 1 base; unmatched junction bases: 17. The CDR3 extends over 17 amino acids. CDR1 SQVTM and CDR2 ANQGSEA come from the germline V gene. CDR3 bases: TGCAGCGTCGGGGGGACCGGGGTGGATCAGCCCCAAGAGACCCAGTACTTC. Translated: CSVGGTGVDQPQETQYF.

To note about this clonotype: An end of the junction does not agree with germline; a read error may underlie this. The J gene is TRBJ2-3, the V gene TRBV27; possibly TRBD1 for D (5 bases). The germline V gene has CDR1 MNHEY and CDR2 SMNVEV (reference sequence). The CDR3 runs 15 residues. The DNA for the CDR3 is TGTGACAGCAGTTTAACGGAGAGCAGGGCAGATACGCAGTATTTT. This encodes CDSSLTESRADTQYF.

This rearrangement joins TRBV6-6 to TRBJ1-3; D might be TRBD1 (5 bases). In germline, CDR1 is MNHNY, CDR2 SVGAGI (reference sequence). V gave up 6 bases and J gave up 0 bases, with 12 bases separating them. The CDR3 spans 15 residues. CDR3 sequence reads: CASSPETVSGNTIYF. The CDR3 DNA reads as TGTGCCAGCAGCCCGGAGACAGTCTCTGGAAACACCATATATTTT.

By proportion, this clonotype is large. The chain recombines TRBV6-4 with TRBJ2-3, with 9 bases identical to TRBD2. V was clipped by 4 bases and J by 1 base; unmatched bases: 0. Germline values: CDR1 MRHNA, CDR2 SNTAGT. The CDR3 spans 14 residues. The CDR3 coding sequence is TGTGCCAGCAGTGCTAGCGGGGGCACAGATACGCAGTATTTT. This sequence encodes CASSASGGTDTQYF.

Concerning this clonotype itself: A clone one base away is much larger, so this may be a read error. V usage is TRBV11-3 and J usage is TRBJ2-1; D is ambiguous. The CDR3 loop spans 15 amino acids. The germline CDR1 and CDR2 sequences are SGHNT and YENEEA. In DNA form, the CDR3 reads TGTGCCAACAGCTTTTTCACTTTTCCTTACAATGAGCAGTTCTTC. Its translation is CANSFFTFPYNEQFF.

Relative to its sample, this clonotype is large. V is TRBV11-3 and J is TRBJ2-3; no clear D gene. Germline-derived CDR1 and CDR2 are SGHNT and YENEEA. This CDR3 spans 12 amino acids. The V end was cut by 1 base, the J end by 7 bases, with 6 bases between. CDR3 region: CASSLVDNTQYF. The CDR3 coding sequence is TGTGCCAGCAGCTTAGTTGACAATACGCAGTATTTT.

The rearrangement joins TRBV20-1 to TRBJ2-1, with TRBD2 identical over 7 bases. The CDR3 has 16 residues. The germline CDR1 and CDR2 sequences are DFQATT and SNEGSKA (reference sequence). V gave up 3 bases and J gave up 0 bases; unmatched junction bases: 8. The CDR3 loop reads CSASSVAGSSYNEQFF. CDR3 nucleotides: TGCAGTGCTAGTTCCGTAGCGGGTAGCTCCTACAATGAGCAGTTCTTC.

Remarks on this clonotype: A read error may explain this, as a much larger clone is one base away. This rearrangement joins TRBV19 to TRBJ1-2; no reliable D call. Germline CDR1 LNHDA, CDR2 SQIVND (reference sequence). V was clipped by 7 bases and J by 3 bases, with 15 bases between them. The CDR3 has 14 amino acids. This chain's CDR3 is CASNIPGIDYGYTF. Here the CDR3 DNA reads TGTGCCAGTAATATCCCGGGGATCGACTATGGCTACACCTTC.

The V gene is TRBV7-2, the J gene TRBJ1-5, with a tentative D call TRBD1 (6 bases). The germline V and J ends were trimmed by 5 bases and 5 bases, with 10 bases remaining between them. The germline V gene encodes CDR1 SGHTA and CDR2 FQGNSA. There are 13 residues in the CDR3. The CDR3 sequence is CASSDYRDQPQHF. The CDR3 region has the DNA TGTGCCAGCAGCGATTACAGGGATCAGCCCCAGCATTTT. Looking up the rest from reference TRBV7-2 and TRBJ1-5 gives the full variable domain: GAGVSQSPSNKVTEKGKDVELRCDPISGHTALYWYRQSLGQGLEFLIYFQGNSAPDKSGLPSDRFSAERTGGSVSTLTIQRTQQEDSAVYLCASSDYRDQPQHFGDGTRLSIL.

The chain carries TRBV7-2 and TRBJ1-3; D is ambiguous. Trimming removed 5 bases from V and 4 bases from J, with 12 bases in between. In germline, CDR1 is SGHTA, CDR2 FQGNSA. The CDR3 is 14 residues long. CDR3 bases: TGTGCCAGCAGCCCAAGGACTGGGGGAAACACCATATATTTT. Translation: CASSPRTGGNTIYF.